One and the same sample provided the 10 T cell receptor beta chains below, sequenced in a study of PD-L1 blockade in urothelial cancer. Assay: immunoSEQ multiplex PCR; the TCRdb copy retains only in-frame clones and omits some. The sample carries about 40,000 clones, 65% to 85% recorded once. The sequenced sample was PBMCs, obtained around atezolizumab (anti-PD-L1) treatment. The source of these receptors is a man in his sixties with urothelial cancer.

The rearrangement links TRBV28 to TRBJ2-7, with a possible D match to TRBD1 (6 bases). The CDR3 has 15 amino acids. CDR1 is MDHEN, CDR2 SYDVKM, per germline. Between the trimmed V and J ends, which lost 2 bases and 0 bases, there was a span of 11 bases. CDR3 coding DNA: TGTGCCAGCAGTTTAGAGGGGGTGAGCTCCTACGAGCAGTACTTC. Amino acid sequence: CASSLEGVSSYEQYF.

V is TRBV4-1 and J is TRBJ2-2; D is perhaps TRBD1 (6 bases). V was pared by 1 base and J by 4 bases, with 10 bases between. CDR3 length: 15 amino acids. The V gene's germline CDR1 is MGHRA and CDR2 YSYEKL. DNA for the CDR3: TGCGCCAGCAGCCAAGTACAGGGTTCCACCGGGGAGCTGTTTTTT. Amino acids: CASSQVQGSTGELFF.

V gene TRBV19 combines with J gene TRBJ2-7; 10 bases map to TRBD1. V shed 7 bases and J 2 bases; nucleotides not matched to a gene: 5. The length of the CDR3 is 14 residues. In germline, CDR1 is LNHDA, CDR2 SQIVND (reference sequence). This CDR3 is CASKQGTGAYEQYF. The CDR3, as DNA: TGTGCCAGTAAGCAGGGGACAGGGGCCTACGAGCAGTACTTC.

This clone was counted between two and nine times. The chain uses TRBV27 and TRBJ2-1; 10 bases are a match to TRBD2. The V gene end was trimmed by 8 bases and the J gene end by 10 bases; junction bases not matched to a gene: 14. Germline V CDR1 and CDR2: MNHEY, SMNVEV (reference sequence). The CDR3 is 15 residues long. CDR3: CASRRRTSGLLEQFF. CDR3 nucleotide sequence: TGTGCCAGCCGCCGTAGGACTAGCGGTCTTCTCGAGCAGTTCTTC.

The CDR3 sequence: CASSFSVRGSQETQYF. Here the CDR3 DNA reads TGTGCCAGCAGCTTCTCGGTCAGGGGTTCCCAAGAGACCCAGTACTTC. The chain combines TRBV7-9 with TRBJ2-5, with D perhaps matching TRBD1 (6 bases). Deletions cut 3 bases from V and 1 base from J, with 15 bases between. The CDR3 extends over 16 amino acids. CDR1 and CDR2 from the germline V gene are SEHNR and FQNEAQ (reference sequence).

The chain combines TRBV21-1 with TRBJ2-3; the table's D call, TRBD2, has no DNA check behind it. TRBV21-1 is described as a pseudogene. This CDR3 is 12 amino acids long. CDR3 nucleotides: TGTGCCAGCAGAGGGAGAACAGATACGCAGTATTTT. It yields the protein CASRGRTDTQYF.

The chain couples TRBV7-6 to TRBJ2-3, with 11 bases that match TRBD2. This CDR3 is built from 16 residues. In germline, CDR1 is SGHVS, CDR2 FNYEAQ. The trim removed 4 bases at V and 5 bases at J, leaving 8 bases unmatched. CDR3 sequence (DNA): TGTGCCAGCAGCTCCCTAGCGGGGGGCCAGGGAGATACGCAGTATTTT. Amino acid sequence: CASSSLAGGQGDTQYF.

The V and J genes are TRBV5-3 and TRBJ2-3; weak D call: TRBD1 (6 bases). TRBV5-3 is recorded as an ORF, its role being uncertain. This CDR3 has 17 residues. V was shortened by 0 bases and J by 1 base, with 15 bases between the two germline ends. The CDR3 loop reads CARSLGDKGLRTDTQYF. The DNA of the CDR3 is TGTGCCAGAAGCTTGGGGGACAAGGGGCTTCGCACAGATACGCAGTATTTT.

Only a few counts were recorded for this clone. The V call is TRBV4-1, the J call TRBJ2-1; tentative D call: TRBD1 (6 bases). The CDR3 contains 19 residues. Trimming removed 1 base at V and 3 bases at J, with 22 bases between. Germline loops: CDR1 MGHRA, CDR2 YSYEKL. The CDR3 DNA sequence: TGCGCCAGCAGCCAAGGGGCCGTCAGGGGTAAGCTTATCTACAATGAGCAGTTCTTC. Translating gives CASSQGAVRGKLIYNEQFF.

The chain carries TRBV18 and TRBJ2-7, with D maybe TRBD2 (6 bases). V lost 3 bases and J lost 2, with 11 bases in between. The CDR3 loop spans 14 amino acids. Germline values: CDR1 KGHSH, CDR2 LQKENI. DNA of the CDR3: TGTGCCAGCTCACCCGCCGGGAGCACCTACGAGCAGTACTTC. Translation: CASSPAGSTYEQYF. Filled out from reference TRBV18 and TRBJ2-7, the complete variable domain reads NAGVMQNPRHLVRRRGQEARLRCSPMKGHSHVYWYRQLPEEGLKFMVYLQKENIIDESGMPKERFSAEFPKEGPSILRIQQVVRGDSAAYFCASSPAGSTYEQYFGPGTRLTVT.